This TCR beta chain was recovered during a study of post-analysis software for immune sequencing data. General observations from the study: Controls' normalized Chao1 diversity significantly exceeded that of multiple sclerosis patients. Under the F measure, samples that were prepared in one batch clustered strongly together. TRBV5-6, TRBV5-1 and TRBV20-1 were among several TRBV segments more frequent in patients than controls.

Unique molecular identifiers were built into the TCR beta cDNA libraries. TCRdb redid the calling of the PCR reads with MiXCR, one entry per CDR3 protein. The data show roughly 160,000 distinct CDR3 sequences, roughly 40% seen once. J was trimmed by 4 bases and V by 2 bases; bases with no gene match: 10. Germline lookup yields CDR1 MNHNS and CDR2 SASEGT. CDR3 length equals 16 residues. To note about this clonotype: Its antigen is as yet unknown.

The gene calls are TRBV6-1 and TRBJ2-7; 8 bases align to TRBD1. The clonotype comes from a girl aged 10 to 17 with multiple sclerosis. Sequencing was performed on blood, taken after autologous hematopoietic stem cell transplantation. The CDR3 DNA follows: TGTGCCAGCAGTGAATACGACAGGGGAAACGTGTACGAGCAGTACTTC. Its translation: CASSEYDRGNVYEQYF.